The following is a T cell receptor (beta chain) sequence with its context. The table came from immunoSEQ multiplex PCR; TCRdb's copy has only in-frame clones and leaves some out. The sample holds under 200,000 clones, about 96% seen once. The sample is drawn from a study of cytomegalovirus exposure and HLA in healthy donors. CDR3 size: 14 residues. The V and J ends lost 4 bases and 2 bases respectively, with 10 bases between them. Germline loops: CDR1 SGHTA, CDR2 FQGNSA. This TCR derives from a woman aged 18-29 years in good health and CMV-seronegative. Source material: PBMCs. The chain employs TRBV7-2 and TRBJ2-3; tentatively, D is TRBD2 (6 bases). The CDR3: CASSSGLITDTQYF. In DNA form, the CDR3 reads TGTGCCAGCAGCTCGGGACTTATCACAGATACGCAGTATTTT.